The T cell receptor beta chain under discussion was sequenced for a study of identical twins. Study observations and caveats: Shared out-of-frame alpha sequences (those common to twins) showed excess low generation probability.

TCRdb redid the calling of the 5' RACE reads with MiXCR, one entry per CDR3 protein. The table lists 400,000 to 600,000 distinct CDR3 sequences, around 22% of them singletons. All donors were healthy, and all were Caucasian. On this clonotype itself: What it binds is unknown.

The CDR3 sequence is 15 residues long. CDR1 is KGHDR, CDR2 SFDVKD, per germline. V lost 10 bases and J 0 bases, leaving 15 bases between the germline ends. These same records also appear under a second study, on yellow fever vaccine responses in identical twins.

This chain joins TRBV24-1 and TRBJ2-1; possible D gene TRBD1, 7 bases. The source of this sequence is a woman under 30 in good health. Material: CD4+ T cells sorted from blood. CDR3 sequence: CATGGGTSSYNEQFF. CDR3 coding DNA: TGTGCCACTGGAGGGGGCACCAGCTCCTACAATGAGCAGTTCTTC.